Listed below are T cell receptor beta chains from one sample, sequenced in a study of CD8+CD57+ T cells in acquired aplastic anemia. TCRdb re-analysed the reads in MiXCR, keeping a single row per CDR3 protein. The sample lists fewer than 200,000 distinct CDR3 sequences; 48% were seen once. Sequencing was carried out using sorted CD4+, CD8+, or CD8+CD57+ T cells (not recorded which) from PBMCs. Receptors originate from a human donor with aplastic anemia. CDR3s include the opening cysteine and the closing phenylalanine or tryptophan. Each record gives: clone size, D gene, V gene, J gene, CDR3 DNA, CDR3 protein. The D gene is left open where the match is weak. Expanded clones are given a class, and other clones once, few, many or no size at all.

many	.	TRBV7-9	TRBJ1-3	TGTGCCAGCAGCTTAGATGGCAGGGGCAACTCTGGAAACACCATATATTTT	CASSLDGRGNSGNTIYF
.	TRBD1	TRBV10-3	TRBJ1-1	TGTGCCATCAGTGAACCTACAGGGGCGCCCAAAGCTTTCTTT	CAISEPTGAPKAFF
many	TRBD2	TRBV12-3/TRBV12-4	TRBJ2-7	TGTGCCAGCAGCCTGACCCGACTAGCCTCCCCCGACGAGCAGTACTTC	CASSLTRLASPDEQYF
many	.	TRBV7-2	TRBJ2-7	TGTGCCAGCAGCTTAGACCGGATAGGGGAGCAGTACTTC	CASSLDRIGEQYF
many	.	TRBV4-1	TRBJ1-5	TGCGCCAGCAGCCAAGACCCTCTAAATAGCAATCAGCCCCAGCATTTT	CASSQDPLNSNQPQHF
.	.	TRBV15	TRBJ2-5	TGTGCCACCAGCAGGGGGGACCAAGAGACCCAGTACTTC	CATSRGDQETQYF
once	TRBD1	TRBV20-1	TRBJ2-7	TGCAGTGCTGCCCCCGGGACAGGGGGCCTCGAGCAGTACTTC	CSAAPGTGGLEQYF
.	.	TRBV3-1	TRBJ2-2	TGTGCCAGCAGCCAAGTGGGCAGGGCGAACACCGGGGAGCTGCTTTTT	CASSQVGRANTGELLF
once	.	TRBV19	TRBJ1-1	TGTGCCAGTAGTATAGATGGGAACGTGGGCACTGAAGCTTTCTTT	CASSIDGNVGTEAFF
.	.	TRBV25-1	TRBJ1-5	TGTGCCAGCAGTTCTACAGGTCAGCCCCAGCATTTT	CASSSTGQPQHF
many	.	TRBV7-6	TRBJ1-1	TGTGCCAGCAGCTTAGCAGGTGGGAGTGGGGTAATGAACACTGAAGCTTTCTTT	CASSLAGGSGVMNTEAFF
.	TRBD2	TRBV7-8	TRBJ2-3	TGTGCCAGCAGCTTGGCTAGCGGGGGGGCGGGAGATACGCAGTATTTT	CASSLASGGAGDTQYF
many	.	TRBV6-1	TRBJ1-2	TGTGCCAGCAAGGAGATCTATGGCTACACCTTC	CASKEIYGYTF
.	TRBD1	TRBV10-3	TRBJ2-7	TGTGCCATCAGTGATCGGGACAGGGGGCGTCTCGAGCAGTACTTC	CAISDRDRGRLEQYF
.	TRBD2	TRBV3-1	TRBJ2-3	TGTGCCAGCAGCCAAGCGGGCGGGAGGGCAACAGATACGCAGTATTTT	CASSQAGGRATDTQYF
.	TRBD1	TRBV10-3	TRBJ2-7	TGTGCCATCAGAAGCCCGGGACAGGGTGACTACGAGCAGTACTTC	CAIRSPGQGDYEQYF
few	.	TRBV2	TRBJ2-1	TGTGCCAGCAGTGACCAGGTGACCCGCAATGAGCAGTTCTTC	CASSDQVTRNEQFF
.	.	TRBV19	TRBJ2-2	TGTGCCAGTAGTATAGGCGGAGGGACCGGGGAGCTGTTTTTT	CASSIGGGTGELFF
.	.	TRBV10-1	TRBJ2-7	TGCGCCAGCACGAGACAGAGCATAACAGACTACGAGCAGTACTTC	CASTRQSITDYEQYF
.	TRBD2	TRBV28	TRBJ2-5	TGTGCCAGCTTCGGGCGGGAGGGCGAGACCCAGTACTTC	CASFGREGETQYF
.	.	TRBV7-3	TRBJ2-7	TGTGCCAGCAGCTTAACGAAGAGCTCCTACGAGCAGTACTTC	CASSLTKSSYEQYF
many	.	TRBV6-1	TRBJ1-5	TGTGCCAGCCTCGTATCCCAGGGCAATCAGCCCCAGCATTTT	CASLVSQGNQPQHF
many	.	TRBV20-1	TRBJ1-2	TGCAGTGCTCTGATCCCCCGGGACCCCCGGTACACCTTC	CSALIPRDPRYTF
.	.	TRBV15	TRBJ1-2	TGTGCCACCAACAGAGGGGTCGGGGCTTATGGCTACACCTTC	CATNRGVGAYGYTF
few	.	TRBV10-3	TRBJ2-7	TGTGCCTCTCGCCCGGGCGGCAGTGACGAGCAGTACTTC	CASRPGGSDEQYF
.	.	TRBV25-1	TRBJ2-7	TGTGCCAGCAGCGCGAACAGGTACGAGCAGTACTTC	CASSANRYEQYF